The clone carrying this TCR beta chain was detected only once. Its antigen is not known. The data derive from a study of siplizumab effects on memory and regulatory T cells. The data were produced by immunoSEQ multiplex PCR, yet TCRdb's version contains in-frame clones alone and is incomplete. Of 100,000 to 110,000 clones listed, approximately 94% were seen once; the top ten hold roughly 1.3%. Notes on the study in general: There was no confirmation of the suppressive function of proliferating Tregs from siplizumab cultures. In siplizumab conditions, mappable alloreactive CD4+ clones averaged 68.8% Treg-derived, against 26.9% in controls. Naive T cells apparently outstripped memory cells in diversity and seemed major alloresponse contributors.

This CDR3 region has 13 residues. The V and J ends lost 0 bases and 5 bases, in that order; junction bases with no gene match: 0. CDR1 and CDR2 (germline): SGDLS, YYNGEE. This sequence joins TRBV9 and TRBJ2-5; 8 nucleotides agree with TRBD1. Sequenced material: non-Treg CD4+ T cells sorted from blood. The TCR comes from a human donor in good health. The CDR3 DNA reads as TGTGCCAGCAGCGTAGGGACAGGGGAGACCCAGTACTTC. This gives the protein CASSVGTGETQYF.